The 10 T cell receptor beta chains presented below share a single source sample, sequenced in a study of T cell responses to AZD1222 COVID-19 vaccine. Repertoires were generated with immunoSEQ multiplex PCR, while TCRdb's copy carries only in-frame clones and drops some. Of 70,000 to 95,000 clones in the sample, 70% to 90% were seen once. Sequenced here: peripheral blood, sampled 28 days after the second AZD1222 dose. These receptors were collected from an adult who received the AZD1222 COVID-19 vaccine.

The V gene is TRBV6-1, the J gene TRBJ1-5, with 11 bases matching TRBD1. The CDR3 extends over 15 amino acids. Germline assignment: CDR1 MNHNS and CDR2 SASEGT. V shed 3 bases and J 6 bases; nucleotides not matched to a gene: 4. CDR3 protein: CASSDRGTGGQPQHF. CDR3 DNA sequence: TGTGCCAGCAGTGACCGAGGGACAGGGGGTCAGCCCCAGCATTTT.

This rearrangement joins TRBV7-3 to TRBJ2-3; D unclear. The germline gives CDR1 SGHTA, CDR2 FQGTGA. This CDR3 has 13 amino acids. The V end was cut by 4 bases, the J end by 6 bases, with 11 bases between. CDR3 sequence reads: CASSSNRLDTQYF. As DNA, the CDR3 is TGTGCCAGCAGCTCAAACCGGTTGGATACGCAGTATTTT.

A word on this clone: At one end the junction does not follow the germline gene, possibly because of a read error. The chain couples TRBV19 to TRBJ2-1, with a tentative D call TRBD1 (6 bases). The CDR3 length is 14 residues. Germline V CDR1 and CDR2: LNHDA, SQIVND (reference sequence). DNA for the CDR3: TGCGCCAGTAGTATAAGCAGTAGGGGGAATGAGCAGTTCTTC. Translation gives CASSISSRGNEQFF.

This rearrangement joins TRBV28 to TRBJ1-2; D call uncertain. Trimming cost V 3 bases and J 5 bases, with 7 bases left between them. This CDR3 has 12 residues. Germline V gives CDR1 MDHEN, CDR2 SYDVKM. The CDR3 region is CASSFQRYGYTF. The CDR3 bases are TGTGCCAGCAGTTTTCAGAGGTATGGCTACACCTTC.

V usage is TRBV11-3 and J usage is TRBJ2-7; no definite D call. V dropped 5 bases and J dropped 1 base, with 12 bases sitting between them. This CDR3 has 14 amino acids. Per germline, CDR1 SGHNT and CDR2 YENEEA. In DNA, the CDR3 is TGTGCCAGCAGCCCATTTTTCGGATCCTACGAGCAGTACTTC. It codes for CASSPFFGSYEQYF.

This sequence joins TRBV19 and TRBJ1-1, with 8 nucleotides matching TRBD1. Germline CDR1 reads LNHDA; CDR2 reads SQIVND (reference sequence). With 3 bases clipped from V and 11 bases from J, the junction kept 11 bases outside the gene matches. This CDR3 region has 14 residues. The CDR3 DNA sequence: TGTGCCAGTAGTATTTTTCCAGGGGGCGTTGGGGCTTTCTTT. This codes for CASSIFPGGVGAFF.

This clone was observed a single time. The V gene is TRBV7-9, the J gene TRBJ1-5; TRBD1 matches at 9 bases. There are 15 residues in the CDR3. V lost 5 bases to trimming and J lost 2 bases; unmatched junction nucleotides: 4. CDR1 and CDR2 from the germline V gene are SEHNR and FQNEAQ (reference sequence). DNA for the CDR3: TGTGCCAGCAGCATACAGGGGGCTGGCAATCAGCCCCAGCATTTT. Protein sequence: CASSIQGAGNQPQHF.

Details on this clone: Distinct nucleotide sequences in the sample also encode this CDR3. This chain links TRBV9 with TRBJ1-1; weak D call: TRBD1 (5 bases). CDR1 and CDR2 from the germline V gene are SGDLS and YYNGEE. The CDR3 spans 14 residues. Trimming left V 4 bases short and J 1 base short, with 11 bases between. CDR3 nucleotides: TGTGCCAGCAGCAGACAGACTTCGAACACTGAAGCTTTCTTT. This codes for CASSRQTSNTEAFF.

The chain has TRBV7-2 and TRBJ2-5; the D gene is possibly TRBD2 (9 bases). The length of the CDR3 is 16 residues. The V gene lost 5 bases and the J gene lost 5 bases, with 21 bases spanning the gap. Per germline, CDR1 SGHTA and CDR2 FQGNSA. This chain's CDR3 is CASSPGGSGRRETQYF. The CDR3 bases are TGTGCCAGCAGCCCAGGGGGCAGCGGGAGGAGGGAGACCCAGTACTTC.

V is TRBV2 and J is TRBJ2-1; TRBD1 might be the D (5 bases). Trimming left V 8 bases short and J 2 bases short, with 7 bases between. There are 12 residues in the CDR3. CDR1 is SNHLY, CDR2 FYNNEI, per germline. The CDR3 region is CASQGAYNEQFF. For the CDR3, the DNA is TGTGCCAGCCAAGGGGCCTACAATGAGCAGTTCTTC.